A selection of T cell receptor beta chains follows, all from one sample in a study of cytomegalovirus exposure and HLA in healthy donors. Some clones are missing from TCRdb's copy, which holds only in-frame ones; the method was immunoSEQ multiplex PCR. Of 150,000 to 200,000 clones listed, 77% are singletons. The sequenced sample was PBMCs. These receptors came from a man younger than 35 in good health and CMV-seronegative. Both conserved end residues are part of each CDR3. D genes are given only for firm matches. The listing skips clone size in some rows; elsewhere it reads once, few, many or a size class.

CDR3 length	V gene	clone size	D gene	J gene	CDR3 protein	CDR3 DNA
14	TRBV7-6	-	TRBD1	TRBJ1-5	CASSFRQGDQPQHF	TGTGCCAGCAGCTTTAGACAGGGGGATCAGCCCCAGCATTTT
12	TRBV5-6	once	-	TRBJ1-2	CASSPGDYGYTF	TGTGCCAGCAGCCCGGGTGACTATGGCTACACCTTC
11	TRBV29-1	-	-	TRBJ1-2	CSVEGRRGYTF	TGCAGCGTTGAAGGGAGGAGGGGCTACACCTTC
16	TRBV7-8	-	-	TRBJ2-1	CASSLDSGESYNEQFF	TGTGCCAGCAGCTTAGATTCCGGGGAGTCGTACAATGAGCAGTTCTTC
14	TRBV6-5	few	-	TRBJ1-1	CASSFHRGRNEAFF	TGTGCCAGCAGTTTCCATAGGGGTCGAAATGAAGCTTTCTTT
17	TRBV7-9	-	-	TRBJ2-1	CASSSRPEGDPRNEQFF	TGTGCCAGCAGCTCCCGGCCCGAGGGTGACCCCCGCAATGAGCAGTTCTTC
15	TRBV4-3	-	-	TRBJ1-3	CASSRGTDSGNTIYF	TGCGCCAGCAGCCGAGGGACTGACTCTGGAAACACCATATATTTT
13	TRBV5-1	-	-	TRBJ1-4	CASSLQDNEKLFF	TGCGCCAGCAGCTTGCAGGATAATGAAAAACTGTTTTTT
16	TRBV7-9	few	TRBD2	TRBJ2-1	CASSLGGSAGVGEQFF	TGTGCCAGCAGCTTAGGGGGCTCCGCGGGAGTCGGTGAGCAGTTCTTC
16	TRBV7-9	-	-	TRBJ2-5	CASRFSVATRTETQYF	TGTGCCAGCAGATTCTCCGTAGCAACTCGTACAGAGACCCAGTACTTC
15	TRBV7-2	few	TRBD1	TRBJ2-1	CASSLGQGKYNEQFF	TGTGCCAGCAGCTTAGGACAGGGAAAGTACAATGAGCAGTTCTTC
15	TRBV27	-	-	TRBJ2-1	CASSLGGGPYNEQFF	TGTGCCAGCAGTTTAGGGGGCGGGCCTTACAATGAGCAGTTCTTC
13	TRBV30	-	TRBD2	TRBJ2-1	CAWSGGRANEQFF	TGTGCCTGGAGTGGCGGGAGGGCCAATGAGCAGTTCTTC
12	TRBV30	-	-	TRBJ1-2	CAWSPLEDGYTF	TGTGCCTGGAGCCCCTTAGAGGATGGCTACACCTTC
15	TRBV11-2	few	TRBD1	TRBJ1-2	CASSPTGGSNYGYTF	TGTGCCAGCAGCCCGACAGGGGGGAGTAACTATGGCTACACCTTC
14	TRBV4-1	-	-	TRBJ2-7	CASSQGGTPYEQYF	TGCGCCAGCAGCCAAGGCGGGACGCCATACGAGCAGTACTTC
15	TRBV6-5	once	TRBD1	TRBJ2-7	CASSFSGTAPYEQYF	TGTGCCAGCAGCTTTTCCGGGACAGCCCCCTACGAGCAGTACTTC
13	TRBV12-5	-	TRBD1	TRBJ1-1	CASSGQGDTEAFF	TGTGCTAGTTCGGGACAGGGGGACACTGAAGCTTTCTTT
15	TRBV27	-	TRBD1	TRBJ2-7	CASQTGTGGSYEQYF	TGTGCCAGTCAGACCGGGACAGGGGGGTCCTACGAGCAGTACTTC
13	TRBV6-5	few	-	TRBJ1-4	CASSYGPNEKLFF	TGTGCCAGCAGTTACGGGCCTAATGAAAAACTGTTTTTT
14	TRBV9	-	TRBD2	TRBJ2-3	CASSPGPGGDTQYF	TGTGCCAGCAGCCCAGGCCCGGGGGGAGATACGCAGTATTTT
15	TRBV6-1	-	TRBD1	TRBJ1-5	CASSPTGGGNQPQHF	TGTGCCAGCAGCCCGACAGGGGGCGGCAATCAGCCCCAGCATTTT
18	TRBV29-1	-	-	TRBJ2-3	CSVEPTAARGWWTDTQYF	TGCAGCGTTGAACCGACCGCCGCCAGGGGATGGTGGACAGATACGCAGTATTTT
11	TRBV6-5	-	-	TRBJ2-3	CASRSTRAQYF	TGTGCCAGCAGGAGTACGCGGGCGCAGTATTTT
15	TRBV6-1	once	-	TRBJ2-1	CASLGLAPRGNEQFF	TGTGCCAGCCTGGGCCTAGCGCCGAGGGGCAATGAGCAGTTCTTC
16	TRBV30	-	-	TRBJ1-2	CACSPGRGALSYGYTF	TGTGCCTGCTCCCCGGGCCGGGGGGCTCTTTCCTATGGCTACACCTTC
17	TRBV4-3	-	-	TRBJ1-4	CASSQDKSGGPNEKLFF	TGCGCCAGCAGCCAAGATAAGTCCGGAGGGCCTAATGAAAAACTGTTTTTT
18	TRBV4-3	-	-	TRBJ2-2	CASSQESNVGGNTGELFF	TGCGCCAGCAGCCAAGAATCAAATGTGGGGGGGAACACCGGGGAGCTGTTTTTT